The 25 T cell receptor beta chains below were found in one sample sequenced in a study of OX40 agonist ivuxolimab in advanced cancers. Repertoires were generated with immunoSEQ multiplex PCR, while TCRdb's copy carries only in-frame clones and drops some. The sample lists approximately 76,000 clones; almost 85% were seen once. Sequenced here: CD4+ or CD8+ T cells sorted from blood, sampled in a trial of the OX40 agonist ivuxolimab. The receptor set was obtained from an adult with an advanced solid tumor such as melanoma, head and neck, liver or kidney cancer.

The V call is TRBV19, the J call TRBJ2-6, with TRBD1 as a possible D gene (6 bases). The V and J ends lost 3 bases and 1 base respectively, with 7 bases between them. The CDR3 has 15 amino acids. The germline V gene has CDR1 LNHDA and CDR2 SQIVND (reference sequence). Here the CDR3 reads CASSIRGSGANVLTF. The CDR3 bases are TGTGCCAGTAGTATCAGGGGTTCTGGGGCCAACGTCCTGACTTTC.

V usage is TRBV6-5 and J usage is TRBJ1-1, with D perhaps TRBD1 (6 bases). The CDR3 has 14 residues. The germline CDR1 and CDR2 sequences are MNHEY and SVGAGI. V lost 6 bases and J 1 base, leaving 12 bases between the germline ends. The CDR3: CASRNDRRNTEAFF. For the CDR3, the DNA is TGTGCCAGCAGGAATGACAGGAGGAACACTGAAGCTTTCTTT.

The V call is TRBV5-4, the J call TRBJ2-2; 7 bases are a match to TRBD1. The CDR3 contains 15 residues. Germline V gives CDR1 SGHNT, CDR2 YYREEE (reference sequence). V lost 5 bases and J lost 1; bases outside the gene matches: 5. Here the CDR3 reads CASRWGQMNTGELFF. Here the CDR3 DNA reads TGTGCCAGCAGGTGGGGACAGATGAACACCGGGGAGCTGTTTTTT.

This chain uses TRBV9 with TRBJ1-2; TRBD1 might be the D (5 bases). The V end was cut by 3 bases, the J end by 2 bases, with 11 bases between. The CDR3 spans 14 residues. Per germline, CDR1 SGDLS and CDR2 YYNGEE. The CDR3 nucleotides are TGTGCCAGCAGCGCCATGACAGACAACTATGGCTACACCTTC. It codes for CASSAMTDNYGYTF.

The chain recombines TRBV7-2 with TRBJ2-3; no firm D call. V was pared by 5 bases and J by 6 bases, with 9 bases between. CDR3 length: 12 residues. Germline CDR1 and CDR2: SGHTA and FQGNSA. Here the CDR3 reads CASSTDWDTQYF. The DNA for the CDR3 is TGTGCCAGCAGCACTGACTGGGATACGCAGTATTTT.

The CDR3: CASSADRAKGPQHF. The CDR3 DNA reads TGTGCCAGCAGTGCTGACAGGGCCAAGGGGCCCCAGCATTTT. The V call is TRBV6-5, the J call TRBJ1-5, with 7 bases matching TRBD1. With 5 bases clipped from V and 9 bases from J, the junction kept 10 bases outside the gene matches. Germline V lookup: CDR1 MNHEY, CDR2 SVGAGI. CDR3 size: 14 residues.

This clone was counted between two and nine times. The chain recombines TRBV30 with TRBJ1-3, with D unclear. Trimming took off 4 bases at V and 2 bases at J, with 9 bases between the two ends. CDR1 and CDR2 from the germline V gene are GTSNPN and SVGIG (reference sequence). This CDR3 comprises 13 residues. The CDR3 loop is CAWTWQAGNTIYF. The CDR3 DNA reads as TGTGCCTGGACTTGGCAGGCTGGAAACACCATATATTTT. The complete variable domain, with remaining parts taken from reference TRBV30 and TRBJ1-3, reads SQTIHQWPATLVQPVGSPLSLECTVEGTSNPNLYWYRQAAGRGLQLLFYSVGIGQISSEVPQNLSASRPQDRQFILSSKKLLLSDSGFYLCAWTWQAGNTIYFGEGSWLTVV.

This clone was seen a handful of times. The V and J genes are TRBV5-8 and TRBJ1-1; no firm D call. The CDR3 is 13 residues long. The ends were cut back, 4 bases at V and 0 bases at J, with 7 bases in the middle. The germline V gene encodes CDR1 SGHTS and CDR2 YDEGEE. CDR3 DNA sequence: TGTGCCAGCAGCCTGGGATTGAACACTGAAGCTTTCTTT. It encodes CASSLGLNTEAFF.

V is TRBV28 and J is TRBJ1-1, with D unresolved. The CDR3 extends over 12 amino acids. V lost 3 bases, J lost 1 base, and 3 bases lay in between. Germline V gene lookup returns CDR1 MDHEN and CDR2 SYDVKM. The DNA for the CDR3 is TGTGCCAGCAGTTTCAGGAACACTGAAGCTTTCTTT. Translated, it gives CASSFRNTEAFF.

J is TRBJ2-1 and V is TRBV18; 7 nucleotides agree with TRBD2. Per germline, CDR1 KGHSH and CDR2 LQKENI. Trimming cost V 3 bases and J 5 bases; bases outside gene matches: 7. This CDR3 is 15 amino acids long. CDR3 nucleotide sequence: TGTGCCAGCTCACCTAACCAGCGGGGCCACAATGAGCAGTTCTTC. Translated: CASSPNQRGHNEQFF.

The chain couples TRBV15 to TRBJ1-6; no definite D call. The CDR3 runs 16 residues. Germline V gives CDR1 LNHNV, CDR2 YYDKDF (reference sequence). Trimming removed 0 bases from V and 5 bases from J, with 11 bases in between. CDR3 sequence reads: CATSRDRGVHNSPLHF. CDR3 DNA sequence: TGTGCCACCAGCAGAGATCGGGGTGTTCATAATTCACCCCTCCACTTT.

This chain connects TRBV27 to TRBJ1-1; D is undetermined. The CDR3 spans 12 residues. Trimming pared 4 bases from V and 4 bases from J, leaving 7 bases between. Germline V gene data show CDR1 as MNHEY and CDR2 as SMNVEV (reference sequence). The CDR3: CASSSRGTEAFF. CDR3 nucleotide sequence: TGTGCCAGCAGTTCCCGCGGCACTGAAGCTTTCTTT.

J is TRBJ2-5 and V is TRBV7-6; D is ambiguous. The CDR3 is 14 residues long. Germline V gene lookup returns CDR1 SGHVS and CDR2 FNYEAQ. The ends were cut back, 0 bases at V and 5 bases at J, with 10 bases in the middle. CDR3 sequence: CASSLAGSTETQYF. The CDR3 region has the DNA TGTGCCAGCAGCTTAGCGGGAAGCACCGAGACCCAGTACTTC.

In its sample, this clone was seen once. The chain uses TRBV6-6 and TRBJ2-2; 9 bases agree with TRBD1. This CDR3 is 16 amino acids long. V dropped 4 bases and J dropped 0; count of bases not matched to a gene: 3. Germline lookup yields CDR1 MNHNY and CDR2 SVGAGI (reference sequence). This CDR3 reads CASSLQGAANTGELFF. The DNA of the CDR3 is TGTGCCAGCAGTTTACAGGGGGCGGCGAACACCGGGGAGCTGTTTTTT.

The J gene is TRBJ2-6, the V gene TRBV2; 7 nucleotides align to TRBD2. The CDR3 contains 17 residues. After removal of 8 bases from V and 0 bases from J, the junction contained 10 bases not matched to a gene. The V gene's germline CDR1 is SNHLY and CDR2 FYNNEI. CDR3 loop: CASGRGGALSGANVLTF. CDR3 DNA: TGTGCCAGCGGGAGGGGAGGGGCCCTCTCTGGGGCCAACGTCCTGACTTTC.

As to this clone: The sample contains more than one DNA sequence encoding this CDR3. The V and J genes are TRBV27 and TRBJ1-5; D unresolved. From germline, CDR1 is MNHEY and CDR2 SMNVEV (reference sequence). This CDR3 contains 13 residues. Trimming left V 3 bases short and J 6 bases short, with 9 bases between. DNA for the CDR3: TGTGCCAGCAGTTTGGATGTGGGTCAGCCCCAGCATTTT. It encodes CASSLDVGQPQHF.

CDR3 loop: CASSLVTEQYF. CDR3 coding DNA: TGTGCCAGCAGCTTAGTTACCGAGCAGTACTTC. This chain connects TRBV7-2 to TRBJ2-7; D is undetermined. Trimming cost V 1 base and J 6 bases, with 4 bases left between them. The CDR3 is 11 residues long. CDR1 is SGHTA and CDR2 is FQGNSA in the germline V gene.

The gene calls are TRBV18 and TRBJ1-2; 7 nucleotides align to TRBD1. With V trimmed by 2 bases and J by 7 bases, 4 bases remained unmatched. Germline-derived CDR1 and CDR2 are KGHSH and LQKENI. The CDR3 is made up of 13 amino acids. The CDR3 DNA sequence: TGTGCCAGCTCACCAGGGTCAGGGGGTGGCTACACCTTC. Protein: CASSPGSGGGYTF.

The chain has TRBV5-6 and TRBJ1-2; maybe TRBD1 (5 bases). Trimming stripped 4 bases from V and 7 bases from J, with 17 bases between. Germline loops: CDR1 SGHDT, CDR2 YYEEEE. This CDR3 contains 14 residues. CDR3 amino acids: CASSPGGGSTGYTF. The DNA for the CDR3 is TGTGCCAGCAGCCCTGGTGGGGGATCTACTGGCTACACCTTC.

V is TRBV5-1 and J is TRBJ2-4; 15 nucleotides align to TRBD2. With 4 bases clipped from V and 9 bases from J, the junction kept 8 bases outside the gene matches. Germline CDR1 and CDR2: SGHRS and YFSETQ. This CDR3 is built from 16 residues. This CDR3 reads CASSAGTSGGTAIQYF. Written as DNA, the CDR3 is TGCGCCAGCAGCGCCGGGACTAGCGGGGGGACGGCCATTCAGTACTTC. Drawing the rest from reference TRBV5-1 and TRBJ2-4, the complete variable domain is KAGVTQTPRYLIKTRGQQVTLSCSPISGHRSVSWYQQTPGQGLQFLFEYFSETQRNKGNFPGRFSGRQFSNSRSEMNVSTLELGDSALYLCASSAGTSGGTAIQYFGAGTRLSVL.

The chain recombines TRBV7-9 with TRBJ1-1, with 7 positions matching TRBD1. The J segment lost 4 bases and the V segment lost 3 bases, leaving 8 bases of the junction unmatched. Per the germline V gene, CDR1 is SEHNR and CDR2 is FQNEAQ (reference sequence). This CDR3 contains 15 residues. CDR3 region: CASSFADRVGTEAFF. CDR3 coding DNA: TGTGCCAGCAGCTTCGCTGACAGGGTGGGCACTGAAGCTTTCTTT. Full variable domain (rest looked up from reference TRBV7-9 and TRBJ1-1): DTGVSQNPRHKITKRGQNVTFRCDPISEHNRLYWYRQTLGQGPEFLTYFQNEAQLEKSRLLSDRFSAERPKGSFSTLEIQRTEQGDSAMYLCASSFADRVGTEAFFGQGTRLTVV.

This clone has just one count. CDR3 nucleotides: TGTGCCAGCAGCGCCCGACCGGACCAGCCCAAAAACATTCAGTACTTC. Its protein is CASSARPDQPKNIQYF. This rearrangement joins TRBV7-9 to TRBJ2-4; D is uncertain. Per germline, CDR1 SEHNR and CDR2 FQNEAQ (reference sequence). The CDR3 has 16 residues. V lost 5 bases and J lost 2, with 16 bases in between.

This chain connects TRBV30 to TRBJ1-2; D not certain. V was pared by 3 bases and J by 2 bases, with 10 bases between. The CDR3 runs 13 residues. From germline, CDR1 is GTSNPN and CDR2 SVGIG (reference sequence). The CDR3 region has the DNA TGTGCCTGGAGCCCGGGGATAAACTATGGCTACACCTTC. The encoded protein is CAWSPGINYGYTF.

The V and J genes are TRBV30 and TRBJ1-1; D ambiguous. CDR1 is GTSNPN, CDR2 SVGIG, per germline (reference sequence). The CDR3 runs to 12 residues. V was cut by 0 bases and J by 6 bases, with 8 bases left in between. The CDR3, as DNA: TGTGCCTGGAGTGTACTTAGCGCTGAAGCTTTCTTT. It yields the protein CAWSVLSAEAFF.

The chain carries TRBV7-8 and TRBJ1-1; perhaps TRBD1 as D (5 bases). Germline CDR1 and CDR2: SGHVS and FQNEAQ. V was pared by 5 bases and J by 4 bases, with 11 bases between. There are 13 residues in the CDR3. The DNA of the CDR3 is TGTGCCAGCAGCCTCAACGGGGGCACTGAAGCTTTCTTT. Amino acids: CASSLNGGTEAFF.